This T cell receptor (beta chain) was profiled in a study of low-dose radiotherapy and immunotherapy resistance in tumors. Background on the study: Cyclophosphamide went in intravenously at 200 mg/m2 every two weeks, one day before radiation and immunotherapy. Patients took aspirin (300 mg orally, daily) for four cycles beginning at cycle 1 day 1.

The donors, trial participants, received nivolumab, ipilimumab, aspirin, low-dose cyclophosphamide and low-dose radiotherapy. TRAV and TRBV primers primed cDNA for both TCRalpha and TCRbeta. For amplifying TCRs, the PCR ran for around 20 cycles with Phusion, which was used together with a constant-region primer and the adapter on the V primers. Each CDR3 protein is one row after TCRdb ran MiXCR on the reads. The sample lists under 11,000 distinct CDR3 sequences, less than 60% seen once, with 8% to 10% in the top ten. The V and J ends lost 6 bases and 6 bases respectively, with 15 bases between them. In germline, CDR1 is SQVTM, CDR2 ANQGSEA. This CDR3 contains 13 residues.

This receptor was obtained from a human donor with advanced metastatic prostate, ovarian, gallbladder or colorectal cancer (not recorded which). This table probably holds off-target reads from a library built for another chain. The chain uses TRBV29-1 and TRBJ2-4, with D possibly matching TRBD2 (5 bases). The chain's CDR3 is CSVAGILLNIQYF. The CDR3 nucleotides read TGCAGCGTCGCCGGGATTTTGTTAAACATTCAGTACTTC.